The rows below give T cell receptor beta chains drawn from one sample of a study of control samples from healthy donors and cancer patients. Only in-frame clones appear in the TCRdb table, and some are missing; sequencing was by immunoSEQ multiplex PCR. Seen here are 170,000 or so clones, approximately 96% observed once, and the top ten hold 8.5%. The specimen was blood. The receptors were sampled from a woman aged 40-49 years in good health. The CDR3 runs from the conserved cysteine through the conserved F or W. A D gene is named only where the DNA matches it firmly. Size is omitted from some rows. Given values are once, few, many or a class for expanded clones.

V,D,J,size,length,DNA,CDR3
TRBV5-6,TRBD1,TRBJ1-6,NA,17,TGTGCCAGCAGCTTGGCCGGGACAGGGGGCTCCAGGTCACCCCTCCACTTT,CASSLAGTGGSRSPLHF
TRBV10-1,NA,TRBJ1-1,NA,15,TGCGCCAGCAGTCCTAACACATTACGGAACACTGAAGCTTTCTTT,CASSPNTLRNTEAFF
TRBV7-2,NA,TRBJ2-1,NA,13,TGTGCCAGCACCTCTGGCTCCTACAATGAGCAGTTCTTC,CASTSGSYNEQFF
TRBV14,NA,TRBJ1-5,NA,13,TGTGCCAGCAGCCAAGACTCTACTCAGCCCCAGCATTTT,CASSQDSTQPQHF
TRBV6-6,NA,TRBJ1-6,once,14,TGTGCCAGCACTCCGGCAGGCTGGGATTCACCCCTCCACTTT,CASTPAGWDSPLHF
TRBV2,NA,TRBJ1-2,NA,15,TGTGCCAGCAGTGAGCTGACAGGCACACTTTATGGCTACACCTTC,CASSELTGTLYGYTF
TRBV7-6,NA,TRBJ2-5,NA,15,TGTGCCAGCAGCGACTCACGCGGGGTGACGTGGACCCAGTACTTC,CASSDSRGVTWTQYF
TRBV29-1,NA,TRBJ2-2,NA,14,TGCAGCGTGGGACCGAACCTGAACACCGGGGAGCTGTTTTTT,CSVGPNLNTGELFF
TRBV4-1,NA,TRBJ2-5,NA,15,TGCGCCAGCAGCCAAGAAGGGTGGACTTGGGAGACCCAGTACTTC,CASSQEGWTWETQYF
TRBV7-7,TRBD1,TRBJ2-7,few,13,TGTGCTAGCAGCCCGGACAGGGGAGGCGAGCAGTACTTC,CASSPDRGGEQYF
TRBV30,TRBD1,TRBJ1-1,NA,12,TGTGCCTCGGGACAGGGGGACACTGAAGCTTTCTTT,CASGQGDTEAFF
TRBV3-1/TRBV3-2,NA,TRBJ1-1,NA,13,TGTGCCAGCAGCCAAAGACGAAACACTGAAGCTTTCTTT,CASSQRRNTEAFF
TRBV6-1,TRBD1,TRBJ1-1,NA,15,TGTGCCAGCAGTGACGGGACAGTTATGAACACTGAAGCTTTCTTT,CASSDGTVMNTEAFF
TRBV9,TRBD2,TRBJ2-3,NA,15,TGTGCCAGCAGCGTAGCGGGCGGGGGGCAAAATACGCAGTATTTT,CASSVAGGGQNTQYF
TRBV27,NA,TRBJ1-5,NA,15,TGTGCCAGCAGTCCGGACAGAGATAGCAATCAGCCCCAGCATTTT,CASSPDRDSNQPQHF
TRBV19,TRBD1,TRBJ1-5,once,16,TGTGCCAGTAGCCGCGGGACAGGTGATAGCAATCAGCCCCAGCATTTT,CASSRGTGDSNQPQHF
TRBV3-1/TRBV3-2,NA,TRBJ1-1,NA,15,TGTGCCAGCAGCCCCCCGCGGGGGGAGTACACTGAAGCTTTCTTT,CASSPPRGEYTEAFF
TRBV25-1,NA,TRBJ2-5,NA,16,TGTGCCAGCAGTGGGGGAGGCAGGGTCTCCCTTCCGGCCCAGTACTTC,CASSGGGRVSLPAQYF
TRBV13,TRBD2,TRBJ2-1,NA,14,TGTGCCAGCAGCTTAGGAGCGGGGTACAATGAGCAGTTCTTC,CASSLGAGYNEQFF
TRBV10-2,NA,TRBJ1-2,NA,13,TGCGCCAGCAGTGATCTGTACAGAGAAGGCTACACCTTC,CASSDLYREGYTF
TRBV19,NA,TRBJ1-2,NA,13,TGTGCCAGTAGTACAGAGACTAACTATGGCTACACCTTC,CASSTETNYGYTF
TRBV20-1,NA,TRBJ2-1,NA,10,TGCAGTGCTCCCAACAATGAGCAGTTCTTC,CSAPNNEQFF
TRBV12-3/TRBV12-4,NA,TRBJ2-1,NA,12,TGTGCCAGCAGTGAAACCGGGACTGAGCAGTTCTTC,CASSETGTEQFF
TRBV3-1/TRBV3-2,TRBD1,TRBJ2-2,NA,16,TGTGCCAGCAGCCAAGCCGGGACAGGGGTCACCGGGGAGCTGTTTTTT,CASSQAGTGVTGELFF
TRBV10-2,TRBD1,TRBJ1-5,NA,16,TGCGCCAGCCATCGGACAGGGGGCTCGAGCAATCAGCCCCAGCATTTT,CASHRTGGSSNQPQHF
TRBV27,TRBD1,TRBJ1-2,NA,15,TGTGCCAGCAGAGACTGGGACAGGGGGCCGGGTGGCTACACCTTC,CASRDWDRGPGGYTF
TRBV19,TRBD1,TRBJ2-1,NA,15,TGTGCCAGTAGTATGACGGGACAGGGGAGCAATGAGCAGTTCTTC,CASSMTGQGSNEQFF
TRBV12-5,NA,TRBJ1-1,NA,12,TGTGCTAGTGGGGTATCGGGCACTGAAGCTTTCTTT,CASGVSGTEAFF
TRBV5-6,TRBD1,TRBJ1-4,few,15,TGTGCCAGCAGCTCGGGAGATAGTGACAGGGCGAAACTGTTTTTT,CASSSGDSDRAKLFF
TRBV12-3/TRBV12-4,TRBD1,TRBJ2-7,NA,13,TGTGCCAGCAGCCGGGACAGGGGGGACGAGCAGTACTTC,CASSRDRGDEQYF
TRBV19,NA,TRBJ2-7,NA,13,TGTGCCAGTAACTATCCCCCTTTTGGAGAGCAGTACTTC,CASNYPPFGEQYF
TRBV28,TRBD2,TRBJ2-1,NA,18,TGTGCCAGCAGACCAACTAGCGGACGAGCCTCCAATTACAATGAGCAGTTCTTC,CASRPTSGRASNYNEQFF
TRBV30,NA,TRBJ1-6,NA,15,TGTGCCTGGAGTGACCTTGTGGGCGGTAGATCACCCCTCCACTTT,CAWSDLVGGRSPLHF
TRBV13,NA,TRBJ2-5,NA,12,TGTGCCAGCAGCGCGACCCAAGAGACCCAGTACTTC,CASSATQETQYF
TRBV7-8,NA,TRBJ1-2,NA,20,TGTGCCAGCAGCACCCAAAGGGGGGCCCTCCGAATCACAGCTAACTATGGCTACACCTTC,CASSTQRGALRITANYGYTF
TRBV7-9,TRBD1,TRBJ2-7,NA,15,TGTGCCAGCAGCTACCGCCGGGACAGCTCCTACGAGCAGTACTTC,CASSYRRDSSYEQYF
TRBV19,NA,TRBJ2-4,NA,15,TGTGCCAGTAGTATAGCGATAGATCCAGGCAACATTCAGTACTTC,CASSIAIDPGNIQYF
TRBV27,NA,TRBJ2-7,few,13,TGTGCCAGCAGTTTATTTACAGGGTGGGAGCAGTACTTC,CASSLFTGWEQYF
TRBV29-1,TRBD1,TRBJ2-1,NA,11,TGCAGCGTCCAGGGGGCGAGTGAGCAGTTCTTC,CSVQGASEQFF
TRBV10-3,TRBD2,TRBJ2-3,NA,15,TGTGCCATCAGTGAAGAACTAGCGGGTACAGATACGCAGTATTTT,CAISEELAGTDTQYF
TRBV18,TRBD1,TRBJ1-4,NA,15,TGTGCCAGCACTTTCCAGGGGGCGCGTAATGAAAAACTGTTTTTT,CASTFQGARNEKLFF